The 17 T cell receptor beta chains in this list originate from one sample, sequenced in a study of shared clonotypes between healthy human individuals (dated by TCRdb to about 2020). Libraries were prepared through the immunoSEQ multiplex PCR assay. The immuneACCESS repertoire file appears here via TCRdb, limited to in-frame rearrangements. These files lack a portion of the clones; in checked studies, under half of the deficit traces to unresolved V genes, and the cause of the others is not known. Across this sample there are over 95,000 clones, with more than 65% seen only once. The biggest ten clones account for 24% of the sample. The sequencing sample was made of memory CD8+ T cells sorted from blood. According to the study, the label for this sample's cell subset or site signals: CD45RO+ cells pooled with CCR7-negative TemRA cells. The receptor set was obtained from a woman in her 30s in good health.

The rearrangement joins TRBV28 to TRBJ1-5, with TRBD1 matching over 8 bases. Germline CDR1 and CDR2: MDHEN and SYDVKM. The CDR3 consists of 15 residues. V was pared by 5 bases and J by 6 bases, with 9 bases of the junction left unmatched. DNA of the CDR3: TGTGCCAGCAGTGGTACAGGGGGGAGAACTCAGCCCCAGCATTTT. This codes for CASSGTGGRTQPQHF.

V usage is TRBV6-5 and J usage is TRBJ2-5, with D tentatively TRBD2 (5 bases). Germline assignment: CDR1 MNHEY and CDR2 SVGAGI. This CDR3 is built from 13 residues. V was clipped by 5 bases and J by 5 bases, with 12 bases between them. The CDR3 bases are TGTGCCAGCAGTCTCTTTGGGGAGGAGACCCAGTACTTC. Translating it yields CASSLFGEETQYF.

This clone was seen at least ten times. V gene TRBV6-5 combines with J gene TRBJ1-1; no clear D. Per the germline V gene, CDR1 is MNHEY and CDR2 is SVGAGI. The CDR3 consists of 14 residues. Trimming removed 6 bases at V and 1 base at J, with 12 bases between. The CDR3, as DNA: TGTGCCAGCAGCCCAGTCGGGAGGAACACTGAAGCTTTCTTT. Protein sequence: CASSPVGRNTEAFF.

As concerns this clone: Different DNA sequences within this sample yield the same CDR3. The chain employs TRBV9 and TRBJ2-7; the D call may be TRBD1 or TRBD2 (5 bases each). Germline-derived CDR1 and CDR2 are SGDLS and YYNGEE. The CDR3 has 13 amino acids. Trimming shortened V by 0 bases and J by 6 bases, and 10 bases separated the two germline ends. The DNA of the CDR3 is TGTGCCAGCAGCGTAGGAGGGACCGGCGAGCAGTACTTC. As protein: CASSVGGTGEQYF.

The chain employs TRBV6-1 and TRBJ2-1, with D perhaps TRBD2 (5 bases). Per germline, CDR1 MNHNS and CDR2 SASEGT. This CDR3 comprises 15 residues. Trimming removed 0 bases at V and 2 bases at J, with 8 bases between. The CDR3 DNA is TGTGCCAGCAGTGAAGCAGCGGAGGCCTACAATGAGCAGTTCTTC. It specifies CASSEAAEAYNEQFF.

The J gene is TRBJ2-7, the V gene TRBV27, with TRBD1 identical over 7 bases. Germline trimming cut 4 bases from V and 0 bases from J; bases unmatched to any gene: 6. In germline, CDR1 is MNHEY, CDR2 SMNVEV (reference sequence). This CDR3 is built from 15 residues. The CDR3 nucleotides are TGTGCCAGCAGTTCGTCGACAGGGAGCTCCTACGAGCAGTACTTC. Its translation: CASSSSTGSSYEQYF.

V gene TRBV4-1 combines with J gene TRBJ2-7; D is unresolved. Per germline, CDR1 MGHRA and CDR2 YSYEKL. With 1 base removed from V and 2 bases from J, the gap between germline ends came to 6 bases. This CDR3 is built from 13 residues. DNA for the CDR3: TGCGCCAGCAGCCAAGTGTCTGCCTACGAGCAGTACTTC. It specifies CASSQVSAYEQYF.

The V gene is TRBV19, the J gene TRBJ1-1; TRBD1 might be the D (6 bases). In germline, CDR1 is LNHDA, CDR2 SQIVND (reference sequence). The V and J ends lost 2 bases and 0 bases respectively, with 10 bases between them. The CDR3 length is 15 residues. CDR3: CASSIYGDMNTEAFF. Written as DNA, the CDR3 is TGTGCCAGTAGTATATATGGGGACATGAACACTGAAGCTTTCTTT.

This chain uses TRBV9 with TRBJ1-1; D is unresolved. The CDR3 is 14 amino acids. V lost 4 bases to trimming and J lost 4 bases, with 14 bases between them. Germline lookup yields CDR1 SGDLS and CDR2 YYNGEE. The CDR3 reads CASSLSWGTTEAFF. The DNA for the CDR3 is TGTGCCAGCAGCCTAAGTTGGGGTACCACTGAAGCTTTCTTT.

The count of this clone is one. V usage is TRBV25-1 and J usage is TRBJ2-1, with 8 bases identical to TRBD2. With 3 bases clipped from V and 16 bases from J, the junction kept 11 bases outside the gene matches. The CDR3 length is 13 residues. Germline CDR1 is MGHDK and CDR2 is SYGVNS. For the CDR3, the DNA is TGTGCCAGCAGTGATGGCTACCGAGCGGGAGTTTTCTTC. Amino acids: CASSDGYRAGVFF.

This clone came up many times. The chain links TRBV29-1 to TRBJ2-5; D is perhaps TRBD2 (6 bases). Looked up from germline, CDR1 is SQVTM and CDR2 is ANQGSEA. The CDR3 is 15 residues long. Trimming cost V 3 bases and J 1 base, with 15 bases left between them. As DNA, the CDR3 is TGCAGCGTTGAGACCAACTTGGGACTCCAAGAGACCCAGTACTTC. Protein: CSVETNLGLQETQYF.

This clone was seen a single time. This chain connects TRBV6-1 to TRBJ2-6, with D unresolved. Germline V gene sequence: CDR1 MNHNS, CDR2 SASEGT. V shed 6 bases and J shed 0 bases, with 9 bases lying between them. The CDR3 covers 15 residues. CDR3 sequence reads: CASSQAHSGANVLTF. The CDR3 bases are TGTGCCAGCAGCCAGGCCCACTCTGGGGCCAACGTCCTGACTTTC.

The sample holds one count of this clone. The J gene is TRBJ2-6, the V gene TRBV30; 7 nucleotides match TRBD1. J lost 0 bases, V lost 5 bases, and 1 base had no gene match. The CDR3 spans 14 residues. Germline CDR1 and CDR2: GTSNPN and SVGIG (reference sequence). This CDR3 reads CAWAGGSGANVLTF. The CDR3 DNA reads as TGTGCCTGGGCAGGGGGCTCTGGGGCCAACGTCCTGACTTTC.

The chain employs TRBV7-9 and TRBJ1-2; TRBD1 aligns across 10 bases. CDR1 SEHNR and CDR2 FQNEAQ come from the germline V gene (reference sequence). CDR3 length equals 15 residues. Germline trimming cut 8 bases from V and 3 bases from J; bases unmatched to any gene: 9. Written as DNA, the CDR3 is TGTGCCAGCGGCACGGGACAGGGGTTAGACTATGGCTACACCTTC. It is translated as CASGTGQGLDYGYTF. Combining the CDR3 with reference TRBV7-9 and TRBJ1-2 gives the whole variable domain DTGVSQNPRHKITKRGQNVTFRCDPISEHNRLYWYRQTLGQGPEFLTYFQNEAQLEKSRLLSDRFSAERPKGSFSTLEIQRTEQGDSAMYLCASGTGQGLDYGYTFGSGTRLTVV.

The chain couples TRBV6-4 to TRBJ2-3; D may correspond to TRBD1 or TRBD2 (5 bases each). Germline V lookup: CDR1 MRHNA, CDR2 SNTAGT. CDR3 length: 15 amino acids. V was clipped by 6 bases and J by 0 bases, with 13 bases between them. DNA of the CDR3: TGTGCCAGCAGCATGGGGGTTACTAGCACAGATACGCAGTATTTT. Protein: CASSMGVTSTDTQYF.

This rearrangement joins TRBV19 to TRBJ2-7, with D maybe TRBD1 (6 bases). V lost 5 bases, J lost 2 bases, and 13 bases lay in between. Germline V gene data show CDR1 as LNHDA and CDR2 as SQIVND (reference sequence). The CDR3 has 14 amino acids. This CDR3 reads CASSDSGTPYEQYF. The CDR3 nucleotides are TGTGCCAGTAGTGACTCCGGGACACCCTACGAGCAGTACTTC.

In regard to this clone: The same CDR3 can be traced to other DNA sequences in this sample. V gene TRBV5-1 combines with J gene TRBJ2-1, with 9 nucleotides matching TRBD1. V was pared by 0 bases and J by 3 bases, with 7 bases of the junction left unmatched. Germline lookup yields CDR1 SGHRS and CDR2 YFSETQ. The CDR3 extends over 17 amino acids. The CDR3 loop reads CASSLEAGQGFYNEQFF. CDR3 sequence (DNA): TGCGCCAGCAGCTTGGAAGCGGGACAGGGTTTCTACAATGAGCAGTTCTTC.